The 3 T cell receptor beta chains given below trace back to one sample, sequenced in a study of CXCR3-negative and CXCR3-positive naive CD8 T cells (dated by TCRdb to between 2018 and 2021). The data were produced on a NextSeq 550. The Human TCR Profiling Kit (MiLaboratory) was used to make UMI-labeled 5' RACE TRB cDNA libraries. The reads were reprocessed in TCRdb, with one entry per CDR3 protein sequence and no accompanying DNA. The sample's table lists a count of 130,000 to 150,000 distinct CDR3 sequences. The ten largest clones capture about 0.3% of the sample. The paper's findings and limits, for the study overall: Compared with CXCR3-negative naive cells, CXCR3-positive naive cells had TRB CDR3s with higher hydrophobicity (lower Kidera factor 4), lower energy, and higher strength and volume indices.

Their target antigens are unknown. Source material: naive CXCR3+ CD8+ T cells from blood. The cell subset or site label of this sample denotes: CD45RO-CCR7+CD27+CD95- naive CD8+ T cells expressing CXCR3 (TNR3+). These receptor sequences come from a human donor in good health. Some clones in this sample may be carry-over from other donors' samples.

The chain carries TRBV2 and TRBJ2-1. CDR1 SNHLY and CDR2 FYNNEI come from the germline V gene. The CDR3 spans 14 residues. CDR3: CASSDWTEYNEQFF.

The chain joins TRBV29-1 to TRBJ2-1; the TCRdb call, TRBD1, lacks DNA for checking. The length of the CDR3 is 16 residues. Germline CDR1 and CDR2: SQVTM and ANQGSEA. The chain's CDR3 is CSVEAPRGRSYNEQFF.

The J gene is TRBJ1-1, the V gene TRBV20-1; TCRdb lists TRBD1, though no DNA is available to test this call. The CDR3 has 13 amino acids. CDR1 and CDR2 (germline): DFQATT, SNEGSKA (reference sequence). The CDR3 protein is CSAPTPQGPEAFF.